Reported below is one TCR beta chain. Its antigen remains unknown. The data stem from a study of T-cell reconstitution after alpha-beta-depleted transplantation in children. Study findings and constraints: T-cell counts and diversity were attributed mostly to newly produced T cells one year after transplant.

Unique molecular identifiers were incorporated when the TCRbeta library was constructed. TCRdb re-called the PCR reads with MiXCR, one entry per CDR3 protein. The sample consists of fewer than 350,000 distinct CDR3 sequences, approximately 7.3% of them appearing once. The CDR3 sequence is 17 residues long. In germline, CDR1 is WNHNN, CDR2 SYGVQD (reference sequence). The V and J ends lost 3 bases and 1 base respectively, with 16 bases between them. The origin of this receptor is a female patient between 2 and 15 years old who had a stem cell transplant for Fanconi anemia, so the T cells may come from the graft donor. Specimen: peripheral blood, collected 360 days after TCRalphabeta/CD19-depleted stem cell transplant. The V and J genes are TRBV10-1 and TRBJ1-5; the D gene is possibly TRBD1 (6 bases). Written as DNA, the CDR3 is TGCGCCAGCAGTGATCAAGTAGGGGGGCGCAGCAATCAGCCCCAGCATTTT. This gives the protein CASSDQVGGRSNQPQHF.